This T cell receptor beta chain was retrieved from a study of T-cell memory formation after mild COVID-19. Overall study results and limits: Of the contracting clones, CD4+ ones lay mainly in CM and EM, and CD8+ ones in EMRA. Clones shrinking from day 15 to 85 showed even CD4/CD8 mixes; later expanders tilted CD4+. Pre-infection memory held some responding clones, suggesting pre-existing cross-reactive T cells responded.

One entry per CDR3 protein, called by TCRdb with MiXCR from the 5' RACE reads. The table shows around 180,000 distinct CDR3 sequences, with 15% to 20% occurring only once. Trimming left V 4 bases short and J 0 bases short, with 8 bases between. Germline V gene sequence: CDR1 KGHSH, CDR2 LQKENI. The CDR3 covers 14 residues. This clonotype turned up a few times. Its antigen is unknown. Sequencing was performed on PBMCs or a T cell subset sorted from them (not recorded which). This clonotype was obtained from an adult woman who had mild COVID-19 (a few samples of this study predate the infection). Cell type and time point are not known. The genes are TRBV18 and TRBJ2-3; the D is unclear. Here the CDR3 reads CASSLRHSTDTQYF. The CDR3, as DNA: TGTGCCAGCTCACTCAGACACAGCACAGATACGCAGTATTTT.